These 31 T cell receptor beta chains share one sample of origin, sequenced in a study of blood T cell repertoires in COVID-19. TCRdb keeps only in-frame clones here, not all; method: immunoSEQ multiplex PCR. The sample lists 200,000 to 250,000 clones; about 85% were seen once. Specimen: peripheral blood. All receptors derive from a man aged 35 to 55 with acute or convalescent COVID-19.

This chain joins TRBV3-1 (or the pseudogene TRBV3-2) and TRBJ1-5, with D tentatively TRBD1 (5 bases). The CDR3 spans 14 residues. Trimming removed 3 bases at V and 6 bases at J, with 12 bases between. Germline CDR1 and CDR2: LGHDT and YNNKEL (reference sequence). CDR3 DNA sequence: TGTGCCAGCAGCCACTCGGGGGTAGGTCAGCCCCAGCATTTT. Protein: CASSHSGVGQPQHF.

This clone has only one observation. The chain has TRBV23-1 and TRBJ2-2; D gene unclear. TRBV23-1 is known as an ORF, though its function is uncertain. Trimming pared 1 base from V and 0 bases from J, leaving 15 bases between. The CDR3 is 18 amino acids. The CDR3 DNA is TGCGCCAGCAGTCAATTTCAGGTATGGCGCCCGAACACCGGGGAGCTGTTTTTT. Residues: CASSQFQVWRPNTGELFF.

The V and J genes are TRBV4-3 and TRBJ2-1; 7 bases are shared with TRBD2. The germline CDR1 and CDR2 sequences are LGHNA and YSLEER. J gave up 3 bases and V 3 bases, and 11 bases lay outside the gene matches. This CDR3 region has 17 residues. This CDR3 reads CASSQGGPGLIYNEQFF. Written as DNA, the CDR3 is TGCGCCAGCAGCCAGGGCGGTCCGGGACTAATCTACAATGAGCAGTTCTTC.

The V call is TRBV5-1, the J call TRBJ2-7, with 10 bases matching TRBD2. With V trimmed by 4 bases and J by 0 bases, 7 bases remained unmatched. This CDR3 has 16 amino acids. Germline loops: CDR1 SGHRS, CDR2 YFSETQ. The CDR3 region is CASSPRGTSDSYEQYF. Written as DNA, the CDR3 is TGCGCCAGCAGCCCGAGGGGGACTAGCGACTCCTACGAGCAGTACTTC.

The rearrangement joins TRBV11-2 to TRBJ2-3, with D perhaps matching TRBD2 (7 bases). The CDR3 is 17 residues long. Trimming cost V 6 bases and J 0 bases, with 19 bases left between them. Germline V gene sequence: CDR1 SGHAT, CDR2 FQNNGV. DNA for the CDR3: TGTGCCAGCAGTCGGGGGCAAGCGGGGTCTAGCACAGATACGCAGTATTTT. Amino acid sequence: CASSRGQAGSSTDTQYF.

The CDR3 bases are TGTGCCAGCAGCTTGGCCCCTACAGGGAATGGTGGCTACACCTTC. Protein: CASSLAPTGNGGYTF. The V call is TRBV5-6, the J call TRBJ1-2, with D perhaps TRBD1 (6 bases). CDR1 is SGHDT and CDR2 is YYEEEE in the germline V gene. Trimming pared 0 bases from V and 7 bases from J, leaving 16 bases between. There are 15 residues in the CDR3.

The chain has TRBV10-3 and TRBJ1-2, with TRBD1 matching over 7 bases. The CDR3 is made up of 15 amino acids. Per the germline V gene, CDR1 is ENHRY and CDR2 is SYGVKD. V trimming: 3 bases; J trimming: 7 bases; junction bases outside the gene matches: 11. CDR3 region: CAISDRGAESTGYTF. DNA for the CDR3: TGTGCCATCAGTGACAGGGGGGCTGAGTCGACTGGCTACACCTTC.

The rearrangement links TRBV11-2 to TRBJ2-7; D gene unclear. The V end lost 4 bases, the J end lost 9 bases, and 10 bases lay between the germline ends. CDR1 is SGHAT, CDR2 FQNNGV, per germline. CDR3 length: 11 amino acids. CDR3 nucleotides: TGTGCCAGCAGCTCCCACTGGTGGCAGTACTTC. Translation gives CASSSHWWQYF.

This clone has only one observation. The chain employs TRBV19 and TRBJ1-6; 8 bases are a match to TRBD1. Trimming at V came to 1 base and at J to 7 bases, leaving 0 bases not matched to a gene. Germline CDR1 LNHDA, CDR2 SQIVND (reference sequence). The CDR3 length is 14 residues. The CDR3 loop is CASSIGQGNSPLHF. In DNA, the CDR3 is TGTGCCAGTAGTATAGGACAGGGGAATTCACCCCTCCACTTT.

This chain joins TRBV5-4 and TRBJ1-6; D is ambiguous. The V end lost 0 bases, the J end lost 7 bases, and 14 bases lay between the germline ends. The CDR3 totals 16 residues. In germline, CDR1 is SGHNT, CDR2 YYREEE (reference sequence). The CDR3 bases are TGTGCCAGCAGCTTGGCCATTACAGCCGCAAATTCACCCCTCCACTTT. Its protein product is CASSLAITAANSPLHF.

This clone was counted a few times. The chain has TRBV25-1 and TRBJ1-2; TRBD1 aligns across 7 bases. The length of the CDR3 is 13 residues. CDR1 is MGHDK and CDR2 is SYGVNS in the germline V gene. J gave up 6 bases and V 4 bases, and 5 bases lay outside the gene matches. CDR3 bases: TGTGCCAGCAGTGCTACAGGGACAGATGGCTACACCTTC. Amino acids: CASSATGTDGYTF.

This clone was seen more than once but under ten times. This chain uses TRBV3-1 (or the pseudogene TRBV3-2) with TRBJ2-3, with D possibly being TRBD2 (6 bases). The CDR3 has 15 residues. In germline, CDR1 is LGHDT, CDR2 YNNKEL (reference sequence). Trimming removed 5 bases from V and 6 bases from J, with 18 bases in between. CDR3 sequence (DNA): TGTGCCAGCAGCACTGTGGGGGGAGTTGATGATACGCAGTATTTT. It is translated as CASSTVGGVDDTQYF.

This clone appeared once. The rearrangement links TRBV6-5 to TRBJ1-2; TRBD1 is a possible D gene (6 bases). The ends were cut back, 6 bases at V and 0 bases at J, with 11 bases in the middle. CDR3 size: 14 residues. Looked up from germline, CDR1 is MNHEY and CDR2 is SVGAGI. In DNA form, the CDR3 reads TGTGCCAGCAGCAGGGACAAGTCTAACTATGGCTACACCTTC. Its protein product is CASSRDKSNYGYTF.

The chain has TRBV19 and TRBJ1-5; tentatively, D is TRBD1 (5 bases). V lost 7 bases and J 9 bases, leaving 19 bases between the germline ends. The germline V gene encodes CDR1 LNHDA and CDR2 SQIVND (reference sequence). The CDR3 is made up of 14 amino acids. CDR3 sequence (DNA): TGTGCCAGTACTCCGGGAGCCGGGGGTTGGCCCCAGCATTTT. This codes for CASTPGAGGWPQHF.

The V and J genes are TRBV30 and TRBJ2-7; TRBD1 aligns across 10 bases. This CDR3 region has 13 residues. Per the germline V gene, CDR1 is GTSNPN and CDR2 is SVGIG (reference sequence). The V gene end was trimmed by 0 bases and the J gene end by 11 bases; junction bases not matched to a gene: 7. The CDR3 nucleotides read TGTGCCTGGAGTGTACAAGGGGGACAGGGGAAGTACTTC. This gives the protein CAWSVQGGQGKYF.

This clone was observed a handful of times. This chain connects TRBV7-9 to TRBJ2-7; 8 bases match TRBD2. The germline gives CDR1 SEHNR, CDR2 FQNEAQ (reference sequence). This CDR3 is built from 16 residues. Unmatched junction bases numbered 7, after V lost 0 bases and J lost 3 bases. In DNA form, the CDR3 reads TGTGCCAGCAGCTTAGCGGGCGGGGGGAGCTACTACGAGCAGTACTTC. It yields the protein CASSLAGGGSYYEQYF.

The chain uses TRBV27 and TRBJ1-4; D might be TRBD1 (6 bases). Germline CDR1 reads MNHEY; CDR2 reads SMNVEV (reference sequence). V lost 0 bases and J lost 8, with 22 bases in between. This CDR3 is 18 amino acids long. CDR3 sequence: CASSLSRSRGYRAEKLFF. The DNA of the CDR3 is TGTGCCAGCAGTTTATCGAGATCCAGGGGTTATCGTGCGGAAAAACTGTTTTTT.

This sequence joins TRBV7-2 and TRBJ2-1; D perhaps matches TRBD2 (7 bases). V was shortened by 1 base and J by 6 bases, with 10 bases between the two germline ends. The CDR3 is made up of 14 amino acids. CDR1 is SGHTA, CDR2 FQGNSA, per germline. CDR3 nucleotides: TGTGCCAGCAGCTTAGTCGGGGGGCTCAATGAGCAGTTCTTC. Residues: CASSLVGGLNEQFF.

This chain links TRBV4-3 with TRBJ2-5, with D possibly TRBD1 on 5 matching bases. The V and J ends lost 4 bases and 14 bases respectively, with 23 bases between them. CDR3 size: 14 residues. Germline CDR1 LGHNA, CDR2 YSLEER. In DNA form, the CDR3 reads TGCGCCAGCAGCCCCTCCCCGGCAGGGCAAGAAGTCTACTTC. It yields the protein CASSPSPAGQEVYF.

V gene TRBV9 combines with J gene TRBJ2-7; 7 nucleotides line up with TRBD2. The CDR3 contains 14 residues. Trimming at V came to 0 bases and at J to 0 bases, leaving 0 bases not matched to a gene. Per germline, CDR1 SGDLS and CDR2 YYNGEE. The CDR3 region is CASSVGGSSYEQYF. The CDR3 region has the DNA TGTGCCAGCAGCGTAGGCGGGAGCTCCTACGAGCAGTACTTC. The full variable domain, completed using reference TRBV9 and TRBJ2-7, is DSGVTQTPKHLITATGQRVTLRCSPRSGDLSVYWYQQSLDQGLQFLIQYYNGEERAKGNILERFSAQQFPDLHSELNLSSLELGDSALYFCASSVGGSSYEQYFGPGTRLTVT.

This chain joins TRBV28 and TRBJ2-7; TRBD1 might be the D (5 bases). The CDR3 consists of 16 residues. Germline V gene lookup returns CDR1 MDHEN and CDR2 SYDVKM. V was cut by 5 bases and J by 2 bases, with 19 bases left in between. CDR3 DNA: TGTGCCAGCAGTCCCCTACAGGACCGTTCTACCTACGAGCAGTACTTC. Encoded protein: CASSPLQDRSTYEQYF.

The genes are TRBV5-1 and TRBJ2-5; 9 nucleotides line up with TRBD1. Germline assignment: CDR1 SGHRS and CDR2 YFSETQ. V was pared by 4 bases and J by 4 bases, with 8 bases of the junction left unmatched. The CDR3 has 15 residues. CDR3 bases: TGCGCCAGCAGCCCGCGACAGGGGGGCGGAGAGACCCAGTACTTC. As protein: CASSPRQGGGETQYF. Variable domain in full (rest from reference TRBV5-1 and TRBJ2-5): KAGVTQTPRYLIKTRGQQVTLSCSPISGHRSVSWYQQTPGQGLQFLFEYFSETQRNKGNFPGRFSGRQFSNSRSEMNVSTLELGDSALYLCASSPRQGGGETQYFGPGTRLLVL.

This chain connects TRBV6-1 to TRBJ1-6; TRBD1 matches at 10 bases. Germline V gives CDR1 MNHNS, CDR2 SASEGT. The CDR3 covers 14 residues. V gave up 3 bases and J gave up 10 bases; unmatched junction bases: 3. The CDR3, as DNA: TGTGCCAGCAGTGATGACAGGGGGCGATCACCCCTCCACTTT. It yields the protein CASSDDRGRSPLHF.

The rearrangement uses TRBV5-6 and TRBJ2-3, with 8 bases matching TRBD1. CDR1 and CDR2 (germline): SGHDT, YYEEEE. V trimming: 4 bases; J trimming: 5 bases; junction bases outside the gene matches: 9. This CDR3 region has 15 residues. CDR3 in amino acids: CASSPGQGKEDTQYF. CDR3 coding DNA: TGTGCCAGCAGCCCTGGACAGGGTAAAGAAGATACGCAGTATTTT.

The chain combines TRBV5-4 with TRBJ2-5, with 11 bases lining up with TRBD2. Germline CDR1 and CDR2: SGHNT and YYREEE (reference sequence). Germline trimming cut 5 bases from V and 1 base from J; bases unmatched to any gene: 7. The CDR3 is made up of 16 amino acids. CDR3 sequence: CASSFPGLAVQETQYF. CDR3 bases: TGTGCCAGCAGTTTTCCGGGACTAGCGGTCCAAGAGACCCAGTACTTC.

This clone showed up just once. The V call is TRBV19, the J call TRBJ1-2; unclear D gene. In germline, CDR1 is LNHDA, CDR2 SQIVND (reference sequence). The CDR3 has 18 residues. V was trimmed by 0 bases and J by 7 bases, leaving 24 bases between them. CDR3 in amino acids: CASSIDWEGHFPRSGYTF. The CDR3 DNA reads TGTGCCAGTAGTATAGATTGGGAGGGCCACTTTCCCCGGAGTGGCTACACCTTC. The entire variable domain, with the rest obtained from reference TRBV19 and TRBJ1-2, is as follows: DGGITQSPKYLFRKEGQNVTLSCEQNLNHDAMYWYRQDPGQGLRLIYYSQIVNDFQKGDIAEGYSVSREKKESFPLTVTSAQKNPTAFYLCASSIDWEGHFPRSGYTFGSGTRLTVV.

The CDR3 DNA is TGTGCCAGCAGCTCAGGGGGCAGGGACGACGAGCAGTACTTC. Encoded protein: CASSSGGRDDEQYF. This chain links TRBV7-3 with TRBJ2-7; 8 nucleotides match TRBD1. The CDR3 covers 14 residues. From germline, CDR1 is SGHTA and CDR2 FQGTGA. V lost 4 bases to trimming and J lost 5 bases; unmatched junction nucleotides: 7.

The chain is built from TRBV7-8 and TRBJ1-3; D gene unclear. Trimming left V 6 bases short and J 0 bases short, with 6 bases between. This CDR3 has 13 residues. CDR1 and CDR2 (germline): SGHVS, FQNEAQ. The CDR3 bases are TGTGCCAGCAGACAGAGCTCTGGAAACACCATATATTTT. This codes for CASRQSSGNTIYF.

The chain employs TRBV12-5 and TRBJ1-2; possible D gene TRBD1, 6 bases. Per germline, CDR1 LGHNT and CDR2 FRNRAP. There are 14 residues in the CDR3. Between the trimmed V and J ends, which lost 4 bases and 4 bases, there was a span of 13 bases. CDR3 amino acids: CASGSAQGSYGYTF. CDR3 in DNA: TGTGCTAGTGGTTCGGCACAGGGCAGCTATGGCTACACCTTC.

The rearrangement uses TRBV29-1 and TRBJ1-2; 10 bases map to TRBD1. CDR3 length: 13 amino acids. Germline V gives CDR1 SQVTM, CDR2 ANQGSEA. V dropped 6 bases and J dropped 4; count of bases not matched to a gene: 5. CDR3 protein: CSVRDRGGYGYTF. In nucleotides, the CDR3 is TGCAGCGTCCGGGACAGGGGAGGCTATGGCTACACCTTC.

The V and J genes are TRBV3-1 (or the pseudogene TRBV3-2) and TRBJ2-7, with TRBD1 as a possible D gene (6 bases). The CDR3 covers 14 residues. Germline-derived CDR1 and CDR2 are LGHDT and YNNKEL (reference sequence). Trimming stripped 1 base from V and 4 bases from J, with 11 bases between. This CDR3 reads CASSQVQGSYEQYF. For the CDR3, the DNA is TGTGCCAGCAGCCAAGTACAGGGTTCGTACGAGCAGTACTTC.